One sample yielded the 10 T cell receptor beta chains listed below, sequenced in a study of CD8 T cells in Susac syndrome (dated by TCRdb to about 2019). The library was obtained by the immunoSEQ multiplex PCR assay. RNA was extracted using the RNeasy kit, and roughly 0.5 to 1 microgram was reverse transcribed with random hexamers. The public reads were reanalyzed by TCRdb: fastp trimming at Q25, MiXCR alignment, in-frame beta chains only. CDR3 protein duplicates are merged, each entry listing the most common genes and DNA. In all, the sample holds around 81,000 distinct CDR3 sequences, and 94% of those were seen once. Of the sample, less than 0.95% falls within the top ten clones. Sequencing input: CD8+ T cells from PBMCs. Receptors originate from a human donor with Susac syndrome.

The chain couples TRBV7-8 to TRBJ2-7; D is ambiguous. The CDR3 totals 11 residues. V lost 2 bases to trimming and J lost 7 bases, with 6 bases between them. Germline V gives CDR1 SGHVS, CDR2 FQNEAQ. This CDR3 reads CASSLTREQYF. In DNA, the CDR3 is TGTGCCAGCAGCTTAACCCGGGAGCAGTACTTC.

This chain joins TRBV27 and TRBJ1-1; tentatively, D is TRBD1 (5 bases). The CDR3 length is 13 residues. V was trimmed by 10 bases and J by 2 bases, leaving 14 bases between them. Germline CDR1 and CDR2: MNHEY and SMNVEV (reference sequence). In nucleotides, the CDR3 is TGTGCCACCCGGGACGGTTTAAACACTGAAGCTTTCTTT. Translated, it gives CATRDGLNTEAFF.

This clonotype has only one observation. The rearrangement joins TRBV19 to TRBJ1-1; D is unresolved. The CDR3 covers 13 residues. V was clipped by 7 bases and J by 1 base, with 10 bases between them. Germline lookup yields CDR1 LNHDA and CDR2 SQIVND (reference sequence). CDR3 bases: TGTGCCAGTATTCTCAGAGAGAACACTGAAGCTTTCTTT. This encodes CASILRENTEAFF.

This chain uses TRBV4-3 with TRBJ2-7, with 9 bases aligning to TRBD2. The CDR3 sequence is 17 residues long. The germline gives CDR1 LGHNA, CDR2 YSLEER. With V trimmed by 0 bases and J by 3 bases, 9 bases remained unmatched. CDR3 residues: CASSQEGAGGPLYEQYF. The CDR3 DNA is TGCGCCAGCAGCCAAGAAGGGGCGGGAGGGCCTCTCTACGAGCAGTACTTC.

The chain has TRBV12-3 or TRBV12-4 and TRBJ2-2, with a tentative D call TRBD2 (5 bases). The CDR3 is 14 residues long. The V and J ends lost 2 bases and 6 bases respectively, with 10 bases between them. The CDR3 DNA sequence: TGTGCCAGCAGTTTAAGCGGTAGGGCCGGGGAGCTGTTTTTT. The encoded protein is CASSLSGRAGELFF.

The sample holds one count of this clonotype. This chain uses TRBV28 with TRBJ1-1, with 10 bases lining up with TRBD1. The CDR3 runs to 16 residues. V was pared by 5 bases and J by 5 bases, with 11 bases of the junction left unmatched. Germline V gene data show CDR1 as MDHEN and CDR2 as SYDVKM. CDR3 protein: CASSPRTGGWWTEAFF. Here the CDR3 DNA reads TGTGCCAGCAGTCCAAGGACAGGGGGGTGGTGGACTGAAGCTTTCTTT.

The chain joins TRBV28 to TRBJ2-5, with D perhaps TRBD2 (6 bases). The germline CDR1 and CDR2 sequences are MDHEN and SYDVKM. The V end lost 4 bases, the J end lost 4 bases, and 19 bases lay between the germline ends. This CDR3 spans 16 amino acids. For the CDR3, the DNA is TGTGCCAGCAGTTACCGAAGGAGGGATTCGGGAGAGACCCAGTACTTC. Residues: CASSYRRRDSGETQYF.

The chain carries TRBV5-6 and TRBJ2-1; D may be TRBD1 (5 bases). Trimming left V 0 bases short and J 4 bases short, with 11 bases between. The V gene's germline CDR1 is SGHDT and CDR2 YYEEEE. CDR3 length: 15 amino acids. The CDR3 here is CASSLGTSNYNEQFF. DNA for the CDR3: TGTGCCAGCAGCTTGGGGACATCGAATTACAATGAGCAGTTCTTC.

This chain uses TRBV5-6 with TRBJ1-5; D call uncertain. CDR3 length: 14 amino acids. The germline CDR1 and CDR2 sequences are SGHDT and YYEEEE. V shed 2 bases and J shed 0 bases, with 6 bases lying between them. CDR3 loop: CASSFADSNQPQHF. The CDR3 coding sequence is TGTGCCAGCAGCTTTGCTGATAGCAATCAGCCCCAGCATTTT.

This chain uses TRBV30 with TRBJ2-7; 10 bases are a match to TRBD2. V dropped 6 bases and J dropped 7; count of bases not matched to a gene: 12. CDR3 length equals 14 residues. Germline V gene lookup returns CDR1 GTSNPN and CDR2 SVGIG (reference sequence). In DNA, the CDR3 is TGTGCCTGCAGCGGTCTAGCGGGAGTAGGTGAGCAGTACTTC. This codes for CACSGLAGVGEQYF.